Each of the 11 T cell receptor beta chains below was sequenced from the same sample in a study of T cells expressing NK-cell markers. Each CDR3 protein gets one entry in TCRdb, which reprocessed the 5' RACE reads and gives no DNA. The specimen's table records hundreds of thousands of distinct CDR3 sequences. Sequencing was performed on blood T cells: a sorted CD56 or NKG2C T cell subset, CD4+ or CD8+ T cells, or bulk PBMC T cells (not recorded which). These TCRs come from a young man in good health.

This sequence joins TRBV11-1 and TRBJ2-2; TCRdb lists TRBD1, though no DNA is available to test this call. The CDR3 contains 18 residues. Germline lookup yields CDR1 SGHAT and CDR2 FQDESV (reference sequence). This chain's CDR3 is CASSSRIGIPANTGELFF.

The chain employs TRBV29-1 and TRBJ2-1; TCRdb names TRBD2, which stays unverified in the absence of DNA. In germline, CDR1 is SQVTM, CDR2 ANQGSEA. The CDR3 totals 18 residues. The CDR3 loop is CSVEDGVGGAGGYNEQFF.

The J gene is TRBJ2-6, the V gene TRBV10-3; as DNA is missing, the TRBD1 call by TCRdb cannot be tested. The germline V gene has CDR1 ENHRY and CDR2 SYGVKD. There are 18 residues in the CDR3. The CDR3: CAISYPTGTNAGANVLTF.

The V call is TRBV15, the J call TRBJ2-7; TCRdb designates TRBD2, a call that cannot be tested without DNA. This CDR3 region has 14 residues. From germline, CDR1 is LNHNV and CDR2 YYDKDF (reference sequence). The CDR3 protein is CATSRAFSGSEQYF.

The CDR3 reads CSADMQGNTEAFF. The chain carries TRBV20-1 and TRBJ1-1; TCRdb designates TRBD1, a call that cannot be tested without DNA. The CDR3 runs to 13 residues. CDR1 and CDR2 (germline): DFQATT, SNEGSKA (reference sequence).

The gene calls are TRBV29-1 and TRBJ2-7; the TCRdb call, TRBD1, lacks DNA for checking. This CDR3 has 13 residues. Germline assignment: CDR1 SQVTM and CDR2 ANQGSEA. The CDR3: CSAGQGPSYEQYF.

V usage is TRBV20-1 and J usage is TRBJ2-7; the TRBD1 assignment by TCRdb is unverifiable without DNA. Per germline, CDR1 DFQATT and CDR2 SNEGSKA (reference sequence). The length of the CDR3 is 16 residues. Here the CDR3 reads CSAPRSRGNPPYEQYF.

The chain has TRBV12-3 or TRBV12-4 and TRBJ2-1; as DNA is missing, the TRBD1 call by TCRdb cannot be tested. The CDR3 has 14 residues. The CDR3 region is CASSSVGTMDEQFF.

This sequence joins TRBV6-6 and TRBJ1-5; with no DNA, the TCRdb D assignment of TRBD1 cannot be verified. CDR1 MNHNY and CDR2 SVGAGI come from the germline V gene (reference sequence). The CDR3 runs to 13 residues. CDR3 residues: CASRTGHGQPQHF.

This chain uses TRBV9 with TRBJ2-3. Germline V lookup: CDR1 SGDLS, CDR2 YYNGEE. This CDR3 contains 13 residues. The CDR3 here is CASSVRLADTQYF. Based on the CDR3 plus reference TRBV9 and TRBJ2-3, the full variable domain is DSGVTQTPKHLITATGQRVTLRCSPRSGDLSVYWYQQSLDQGLQFLIQYYNGEERAKGNILERFSAQQFPDLHSELNLSSLELGDSALYFCASSVRLADTQYFGPGTRLTVL.

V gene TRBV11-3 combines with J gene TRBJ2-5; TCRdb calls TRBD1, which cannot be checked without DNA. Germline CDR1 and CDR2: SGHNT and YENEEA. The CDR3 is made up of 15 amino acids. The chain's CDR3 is CASSSLTGGQETQYF.